A selection of T cell receptor beta chains follows, all from one sample in a study of blood T cell repertoires in COVID-19. This table comes from immunoSEQ multiplex PCR, and its TCRdb copy is limited to in-frame clones, with some not included. The table includes roughly 30,000 clones, around 85% detected once. Sequencing used peripheral blood. The receptors were sampled from a woman aged 55-70 years with acute or convalescent COVID-19. CDR3s include the opening cysteine and the closing phenylalanine or tryptophan. A D gene is named only where the DNA matches it firmly. Not every row has a clone size; where given, it reads once, few, many or a size class.

abundance,d_gene,v_gene,j_gene,CDR3aa,CDR3nt
-,-,TRBV28,TRBJ1-1,CAISSTVEAFF,TGTGCCATTTCATCTACAGTTGAAGCTTTCTTT
-,-,TRBV5-5,TRBJ2-7,CASSLGGQGTYEQYF,TGTGCCAGCAGCTTGGGGGGGCAGGGAACCTACGAGCAGTACTTC
-,-,TRBV6-1,TRBJ1-2,CASSDERGRGGYTF,TGTGCCAGCAGTGACGAGCGGGGCCGGGGAGGGTACACCTTC
-,-,TRBV24-1,TRBJ2-5,CATSDTTGSETQYF,TGTGCCACCAGTGACACTACAGGGTCAGAGACCCAGTACTTC
once,-,TRBV7-2,TRBJ1-1,CASSSGGSITEAFF,TGTGCCAGCAGCTCCGGGGGGTCGATCACTGAAGCTTTCTTT
-,-,TRBV18,TRBJ1-2,CASSTTGTGNGYTF,TGTGCCAGCTCGACTACAGGGACGGGAAATGGCTACACCTTC
-,TRBD2,TRBV29-1,TRBJ2-1,CSAPGLAGTPPYNEQFF,TGCAGCGCTCCGGGACTAGCGGGGACTCCTCCCTACAATGAGCAGTTCTTC
-,TRBD1,TRBV6-6,TRBJ1-5,CASTLGGGGGQPQHF,TGTGCCAGCACCCTCGGCGGAGGGGGCGGACAGCCCCAGCATTTT
-,TRBD2,TRBV7-3,TRBJ2-2,CASSAGAPGGELFF,TGTGCCAGCAGCGCGGGAGCCCCGGGCGGGGAGCTGTTTTTT
-,-,TRBV27,TRBJ1-5,CASSLRGGWNQPQHF,TGTGCCAGCAGTCTCCGCGGGGGATGGAATCAGCCCCAGCATTTT
-,TRBD1,TRBV28,TRBJ1-1,CASSLPDRVEAFF,TGTGCCAGCAGTTTACCTGACAGGGTGGAAGCTTTCTTT
-,-,TRBV5-4,TRBJ2-2,CASSPGEGSTLTGELFF,TGTGCCAGCAGCCCAGGGGAGGGGTCAACCTTAACCGGGGAGCTGTTTTTT
-,TRBD2,TRBV19,TRBJ2-1,CASSRGTGGYNEQFF,TGTGCCAGTAGTAGAGGGACGGGAGGCTACAATGAGCAGTTCTTC
-,-,TRBV12-3/TRBV12-4,TRBJ2-1,CASSKAEYNEQFF,TGTGCCAGCAGTAAAGCGGAATACAATGAGCAGTTCTTC
-,-,TRBV6-5,TRBJ1-5,CASRLDSPRQPQHF,TGTGCCAGCAGATTGGACAGCCCCCGGCAACCCCAGCATTTT
-,TRBD1,TRBV13,TRBJ1-2,CASSPGDRNGYTF,TGTGCCAGCAGCCCAGGGGACAGGAATGGCTACACCTTC